The entry below describes one T cell receptor beta chain. These data belong to a study of blood T cell repertoires in COVID-19. V shed 4 bases and J 3 bases; nucleotides not matched to a gene: 3. The CDR3 has 12 amino acids. Germline V CDR1 and CDR2: GTSNPN, SVGIG (reference sequence). Seattle-derived patients entered the study during active infection and were followed longitudinally. Using immunoSEQ multiplex PCR, the repertoire was profiled, and TCRdb retains in-frame clones only, with some absent. The profile shows about 410,000 clones, 70% to 90% of them singletons. Sequenced sample: peripheral blood. The chain combines TRBV30 with TRBJ2-7, with TRBD1 identical over 7 bases. This sequence originates from a woman aged 40 to 55 with COVID-19, enrolled during active disease. The CDR3 DNA is TGTGCCTGGAAAGGGGGCAGCTACGAGCAGTACTTC. This translates into CAWKGGSYEQYF.